This entry lists 27 T cell receptor beta chains sequenced from one sample in a study of a mutant IDH1 vaccine in newly diagnosed glioma. The time point denotes: week 47, end of study. The content of each vaccine dose was 300 ug of mutant IDH1 20-mer peptide, and topical imiquimod accompanied it. Antigens for these TCRs are unknown. Profiled with immunoSEQ multiplex PCR; TCRdb holds only in-frame clones, not every one. Found here are approximately 50,000 clones, 75% to 90% of them singletons; the top ten hold 3% to 4%. The input for sequencing was PBMCs, taken from a glioma patient whose treatment included an IDH1 peptide vaccine. The origin of the receptors is a woman aged 50 to 60 with glioma.

This sequence joins TRBV5-4 and TRBJ1-1; D uncertain. V dropped 5 bases and J dropped 0 bases, with 14 bases sitting between them. The CDR3 runs to 15 residues. Germline V gene lookup returns CDR1 SGHNT and CDR2 YYREEE (reference sequence). The CDR3 nucleotides read TGTGCCAGCAGGGCAGAATTAGGTGTGAACACTGAAGCTTTCTTT. Amino acid sequence: CASRAELGVNTEAFF.

The chain carries TRBV6-1 and TRBJ1-2; D uncertain. The length of the CDR3 is 10 residues. With 6 bases removed from V and 3 bases from J, the gap between germline ends came to 2 bases. Germline CDR1 and CDR2: MNHNS and SASEGT. The CDR3 spells CASRDYGYTF. For the CDR3, the DNA is TGTGCCAGCAGGGACTATGGCTACACCTTC.

The chain joins TRBV19 to TRBJ1-2; D is undetermined. The V and J ends lost 8 bases and 1 base respectively, with 17 bases between them. From germline, CDR1 is LNHDA and CDR2 SQIVND (reference sequence). This CDR3 comprises 15 residues. CDR3 nucleotides: TGTGCCAGTGCCTCTGCGGGGATAAATAACTATGGCTACACCTTC. Translating it yields CASASAGINNYGYTF.

This clone occurred a few times. The gene calls are TRBV14 and TRBJ1-6; 8 bases align to TRBD1. The CDR3 has 14 amino acids. V lost 4 bases to trimming and J lost 8 bases; unmatched junction nucleotides: 4. The germline CDR1 and CDR2 sequences are SGHDN and FVKESK. CDR3 region: CASSLSGGDSPLHF. CDR3 DNA sequence: TGTGCCAGCAGCCTGTCAGGGGGCGATTCACCCCTCCACTTT.

The chain recombines TRBV7-3 with TRBJ2-3; D not certain. Trimming took 1 base from V and 4 from J, leaving 9 bases between them. Germline-derived CDR1 and CDR2 are SGHTA and FQGTGA. The CDR3 runs 14 residues. The CDR3 bases are TGTGCCAGCAGCTTAAACCGCCCCGCAGATACGCAGTATTTT. Amino acid sequence: CASSLNRPADTQYF.

CDR3 nucleotide sequence: TGCGCCAGCAGCCTATTCGGGCCCCGAGAGATTAATGAAAAACTGTTTTTT. This encodes CASSLFGPREINEKLFF. The chain couples TRBV5-1 to TRBJ1-4; D ambiguous. V was cut by 4 bases and J by 4 bases, with 20 bases left in between. Looked up from germline, CDR1 is SGHRS and CDR2 is YFSETQ. The CDR3 is 17 residues long.

This chain joins TRBV7-2 and TRBJ2-7; weak D call: TRBD1 (5 bases). The germline gives CDR1 SGHTA, CDR2 FQGNSA. The CDR3 covers 13 residues. V was clipped by 7 bases and J by 4 bases, with 14 bases between them. CDR3 nucleotide sequence: TGTGCCAGCACCCGTTCAAAGGGGTACGAGCAGTACTTC. It yields the protein CASTRSKGYEQYF.

This rearrangement joins TRBV2 to TRBJ2-2; no clear D gene. There are 11 residues in the CDR3. Trimming stripped 4 bases from V and 7 bases from J, with 4 bases between. Germline V CDR1 and CDR2: SNHLY, FYNNEI. The CDR3, as DNA: TGTGCCAGCAGTGGAGTCGGGGAGCTGTTTTTT. Translating it yields CASSGVGELFF.

The gene calls are TRBV27 and TRBJ2-2, with D possibly TRBD2 on 6 matching bases. The CDR3 has 13 residues. The germline gives CDR1 MNHEY, CDR2 SMNVEV (reference sequence). The V gene lost 5 bases and the J gene lost 6 bases, with 10 bases spanning the gap. CDR3 bases: TGTGCCAGCAGTCTTGGAGGGCCCGGGGAGCTGTTTTTT. This codes for CASSLGGPGELFF.

J is TRBJ1-1 and V is TRBV5-1, with D tentatively TRBD1 (5 bases). Germline V gene lookup returns CDR1 SGHRS and CDR2 YFSETQ. V lost 4 bases, J lost 8 bases, and 21 bases lay in between. This CDR3 is built from 15 residues. CDR3 residues: CASSTRPGTGSEAFF. The CDR3 DNA sequence: TGCGCCAGCAGCACTAGACCCGGGACCGGATCAGAAGCTTTCTTT.

This clone was seen only once. V gene TRBV5-1 combines with J gene TRBJ2-2, with a possible D match to TRBD2 (6 bases). Trimming took 5 bases from V and 9 from J, leaving 20 bases between them. The CDR3 covers 15 residues. CDR1 is SGHRS, CDR2 YFSETQ, per germline. The CDR3 DNA reads as TGCGCCAGCAGTTCCTCGGTCTCGGAGGGGCGGGAGCTGTTTTTT. It encodes CASSSSVSEGRELFF.

This clone occurred once. For the CDR3, the DNA is TGTGCCAGAAAAGAACAGGGACCTAATGAAAAACTGTTTTTT. This gives the protein CARKEQGPNEKLFF. The chain has TRBV19 and TRBJ1-4; a weak D match, TRBD1 (6 bases). Trimming took off 9 bases at V and 3 bases at J, with 14 bases between the two ends. Germline CDR1 is LNHDA and CDR2 is SQIVND (reference sequence). This CDR3 has 14 residues.

The sample holds one count of this clone. The rearrangement joins TRBV5-4 to TRBJ1-2, with a possible D match to TRBD1 (6 bases). The ends were cut back, 4 bases at V and 4 bases at J, with 11 bases in the middle. The CDR3 is made up of 13 amino acids. Germline CDR1 is SGHNT and CDR2 is YYREEE (reference sequence). The CDR3 sequence: CASSTGQTYGYTF. The CDR3 DNA follows: TGTGCCAGCAGCACCGGACAGACCTATGGCTACACCTTC.

V usage is TRBV10-3 and J usage is TRBJ2-3; TRBD1 matches 8 bases. The germline gives CDR1 ENHRY, CDR2 SYGVKD. The CDR3 runs to 15 residues. Losses at the gene ends were 9 bases for V and 0 bases for J; bases not matched to a gene: 8. CDR3 in amino acids: CAMDDRGLSTDTQYF. DNA for the CDR3: TGTGCCATGGACGACAGGGGCCTTAGCACAGATACGCAGTATTTT.

CDR3 sequence reads: CASSLAQGRSANTGELFF. In DNA form, the CDR3 reads TGCGCCAGCAGCTTGGCCCAAGGCCGATCCGCGAACACCGGGGAGCTGTTTTTT. This sequence joins TRBV5-1 and TRBJ2-2; no firm D call. The CDR3 runs to 18 residues. Per the germline V gene, CDR1 is SGHRS and CDR2 is YFSETQ. Trimming left V 0 bases short and J 0 bases short, with 15 bases between.

The rearrangement links TRBV27 to TRBJ2-4, with no clear D. Germline loops: CDR1 MNHEY, CDR2 SMNVEV (reference sequence). V was shortened by 8 bases and J by 1 base, with 6 bases between the two germline ends. The CDR3 covers 12 residues. CDR3 region: CASVSAKNIQYF. The CDR3 bases are TGTGCCAGCGTTTCGGCCAAAAACATTCAGTACTTC.

The V gene is TRBV7-6, the J gene TRBJ2-3; TRBD1 matches 11 bases. The germline V gene encodes CDR1 SGHVS and CDR2 FNYEAQ. This CDR3 contains 16 residues. V lost 5 bases and J lost 3; bases outside the gene matches: 7. In DNA form, the CDR3 reads TGTGCCAGCAGCCCAAAGGGGACAGGGGGGACAGATACGCAGTATTTT. Translation: CASSPKGTGGTDTQYF.

This clone was seen only once. The chain recombines TRBV18 with TRBJ1-2; 9 bases agree with TRBD1. J lost 6 bases, V lost 4 bases, and 6 bases had no gene match. CDR1 is KGHSH and CDR2 is LQKENI in the germline V gene. This CDR3 has 14 amino acids. The CDR3 nucleotides read TGTGCCAGCTCACTTACAGGGGGCGGTGATGGCTACACCTTC. It encodes CASSLTGGGDGYTF.

The chain employs TRBV18 and TRBJ2-5, with 12 bases that match TRBD1. Germline CDR1 KGHSH, CDR2 LQKENI. V was clipped by 4 bases and J by 4 bases; unmatched bases: 13. There are 18 residues in the CDR3. The CDR3 is CASSQGIPGTGGGETQYF. CDR3 sequence (DNA): TGTGCCAGCTCACAAGGGATCCCCGGGACAGGGGGCGGAGAGACCCAGTACTTC.

V is TRBV29-1 and J is TRBJ2-7; the D call may be TRBD1 or TRBD2 (5 bases each). This CDR3 has 12 amino acids. Trimming removed 3 bases at V and 3 bases at J, with 9 bases between. Germline V gene lookup returns CDR1 SQVTM and CDR2 ANQGSEA. The chain's CDR3 is CSVEGEYYEQYF. In DNA form, the CDR3 reads TGCAGCGTTGAGGGGGAGTACTACGAGCAGTACTTC.

This chain uses TRBV6-5 with TRBJ1-3; D perhaps matches TRBD1 (5 bases). The CDR3 totals 15 residues. Germline CDR1 and CDR2: MNHEY and SVGAGI. The V and J ends lost 2 bases and 0 bases respectively, with 8 bases between them. DNA of the CDR3: TGTGCCAGCAGTTACACCGGGACCTCTGGAAACACCATATATTTT. It translates to CASSYTGTSGNTIYF.

The chain couples TRBV5-1 to TRBJ1-4, with 7 bases identical to TRBD1. This CDR3 region has 16 residues. Germline loops: CDR1 SGHRS, CDR2 YFSETQ. V lost 4 bases, J lost 7 bases, and 13 bases stayed unmatched. The CDR3 sequence is CASSPRGAGGSEKLFF. The DNA of the CDR3 is TGCGCCAGCAGCCCGCGAGGAGCAGGGGGTAGTGAAAAACTGTTTTTT.

The chain couples TRBV5-6 to TRBJ1-1; weak D call: TRBD1 (5 bases). Germline V gene lookup returns CDR1 SGHDT and CDR2 YYEEEE. This CDR3 comprises 13 residues. V lost 0 bases and J 7 bases, leaving 10 bases between the germline ends. Here the CDR3 DNA reads TGTGCCAGCAGCTTGGGTGGGGGGGGTGAAGCTTTCTTT. It codes for CASSLGGGGEAFF.

The chain couples TRBV7-3 to TRBJ2-3, with TRBD2 matching 9 bases. Germline assignment: CDR1 SGHTA and CDR2 FQGTGA. With V trimmed by 4 bases and J by 2 bases, 7 bases remained unmatched. The CDR3 sequence is 16 residues long. The CDR3 sequence: CASSSVAGALTDTQYF. DNA for the CDR3: TGTGCCAGCAGCTCAGTAGCGGGGGCCCTCACAGATACGCAGTATTTT.

In this sample, this clone turned up a few times. The gene calls are TRBV2 and TRBJ1-6; 7 positions agree with TRBD1. Germline loops: CDR1 SNHLY, CDR2 FYNNEI. The CDR3 extends over 14 amino acids. V shed 4 bases and J 6 bases; nucleotides not matched to a gene: 3. CDR3 loop: CASSAGQINSPLHF. CDR3 DNA sequence: TGTGCCAGCAGTGCGGGACAGATTAATTCACCCCTCCACTTT. Complete variable domain (other parts from reference TRBV2 and TRBJ1-6): EPEVTQTPSHQVTQMGQEVILRCVPISNHLYFYWYRQILGQKVEFLVSFYNNEISEKSEIFDDQFSVERPDGSNFTLKIRSTKLEDSAMYFCASSAGQINSPLHFGNGTRLTVT.

This clone was observed a single time. The chain couples TRBV6-1 to TRBJ1-5; D gene uncertain. CDR1 is MNHNS, CDR2 SASEGT, per germline. V lost 6 bases, J lost 4 bases, and 7 bases lay in between. The CDR3 totals 12 residues. DNA of the CDR3: TGTGCCAGCAGAACTAAAAATCAGCCCCAGCATTTT. It codes for CASRTKNQPQHF.

CDR3 DNA: TGTGCCAGCAGCTTCTTAGGGCCAGATACGCAGTATTTT. Protein sequence: CASSFLGPDTQYF. The chain employs TRBV7-9 and TRBJ2-3; D is uncertain. CDR1 is SEHNR and CDR2 is FQNEAQ in the germline V gene (reference sequence). This CDR3 has 13 residues. Trimming stripped 3 bases from V and 4 bases from J, with 8 bases between.